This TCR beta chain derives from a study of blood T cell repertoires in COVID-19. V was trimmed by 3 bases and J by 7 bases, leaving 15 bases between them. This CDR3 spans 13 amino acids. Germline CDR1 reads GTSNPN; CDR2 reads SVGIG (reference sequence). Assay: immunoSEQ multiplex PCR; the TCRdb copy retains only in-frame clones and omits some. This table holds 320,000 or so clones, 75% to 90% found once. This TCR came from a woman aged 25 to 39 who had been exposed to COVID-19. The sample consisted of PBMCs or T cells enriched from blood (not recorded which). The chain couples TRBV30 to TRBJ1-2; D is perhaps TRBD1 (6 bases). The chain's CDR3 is CAWRWGGGLGYTF. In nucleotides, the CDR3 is TGTGCCTGGAGATGGGGAGGGGGGCTTGGCTACACCTTC.